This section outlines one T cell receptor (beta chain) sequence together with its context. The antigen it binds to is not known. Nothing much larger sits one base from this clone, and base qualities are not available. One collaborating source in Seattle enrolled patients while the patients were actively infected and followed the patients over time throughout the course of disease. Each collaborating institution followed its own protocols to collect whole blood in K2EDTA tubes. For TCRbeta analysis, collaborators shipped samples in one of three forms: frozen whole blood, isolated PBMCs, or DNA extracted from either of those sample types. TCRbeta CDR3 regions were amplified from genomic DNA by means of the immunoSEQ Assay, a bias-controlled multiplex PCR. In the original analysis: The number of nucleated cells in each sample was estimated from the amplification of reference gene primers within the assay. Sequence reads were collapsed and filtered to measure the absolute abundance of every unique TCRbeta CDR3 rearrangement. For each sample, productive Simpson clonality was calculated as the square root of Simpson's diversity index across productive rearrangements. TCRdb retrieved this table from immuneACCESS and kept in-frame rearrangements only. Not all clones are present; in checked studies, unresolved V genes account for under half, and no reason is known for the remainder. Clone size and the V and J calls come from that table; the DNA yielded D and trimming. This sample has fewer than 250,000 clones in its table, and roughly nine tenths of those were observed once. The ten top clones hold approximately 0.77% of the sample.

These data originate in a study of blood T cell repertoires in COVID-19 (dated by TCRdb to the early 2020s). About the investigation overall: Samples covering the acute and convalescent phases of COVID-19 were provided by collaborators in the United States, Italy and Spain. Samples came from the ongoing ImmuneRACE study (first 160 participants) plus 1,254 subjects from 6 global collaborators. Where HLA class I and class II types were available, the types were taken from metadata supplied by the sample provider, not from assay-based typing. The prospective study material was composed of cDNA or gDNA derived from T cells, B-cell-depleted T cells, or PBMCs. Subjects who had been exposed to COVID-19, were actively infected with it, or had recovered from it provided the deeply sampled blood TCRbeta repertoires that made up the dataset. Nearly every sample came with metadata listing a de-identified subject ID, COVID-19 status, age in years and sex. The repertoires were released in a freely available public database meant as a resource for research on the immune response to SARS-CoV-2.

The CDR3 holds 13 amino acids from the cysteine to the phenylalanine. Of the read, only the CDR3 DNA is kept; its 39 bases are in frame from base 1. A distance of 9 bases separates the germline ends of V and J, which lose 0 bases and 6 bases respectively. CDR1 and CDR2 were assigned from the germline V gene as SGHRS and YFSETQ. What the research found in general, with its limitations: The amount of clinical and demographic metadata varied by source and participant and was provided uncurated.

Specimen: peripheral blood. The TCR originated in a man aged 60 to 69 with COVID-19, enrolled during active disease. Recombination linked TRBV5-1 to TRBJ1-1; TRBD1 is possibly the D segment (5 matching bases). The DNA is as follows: TGCGCCAGCAGCTTGGAGTTGACAGCTGAAGCTTTCTTT. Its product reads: CASSLELTAEAFF.